A single T cell receptor beta chain is shown here with its context. Its antigen is as yet unknown. The source of the sample is a study of cytomegalovirus exposure and HLA in healthy donors. Notes on the study in general: One later analysis reportedly identified an Asian-associated ancestry cluster that showed fewer N-insertions than the roughly 700-donor mean. Previously analyzed data showed that most TCR beta V segments were productive at a frequency of about 87% or about 30%. The study designated about 180 TCR beta chains cytomegalovirus-associated.

The germline V and J ends were trimmed by 6 bases and 8 bases, with 19 bases remaining between them. This CDR3 region has 15 residues. The germline CDR1 and CDR2 sequences are MNHEY and SVGAGI. Use of 60 Vbeta and 13 Jbeta primers characterized the PCR. Per the original methods: Per a later analysis, the number of unique TCR beta chains was about 80 million, of which 9 million to 12 million were shared. Sequenced by immunoSEQ multiplex PCR; TCRdb stores in-frame clones only, minus some. V and J calls and clone size are given by that table; D and trimming were obtained from the DNA. In the table there are roughly 180,000 clones, approximately 79% of which are singletons.

This receptor was identified in a girl under 18 in good health and CMV-seropositive. The V gene is TRBV6-5, the J gene TRBJ2-2, with TRBD2 as a possible D gene (6 bases). The sample consisted of PBMCs. CDR3 nucleotides: TGTGCCAGCAGGCCCGCCGGGACTCCCCGGGGGGAGCTGTTTTTT. This sequence encodes CASRPAGTPRGELFF.